This TCR beta chain is drawn from a study of blood T cell repertoires in COVID-19. In assigning cohorts, the study relied on participant-reported clinical history. Assay: immunoSEQ multiplex PCR; the TCRdb copy retains only in-frame clones and omits some. The sample yields 150,000 to 250,000 clones, about 80% seen once. This CDR3 is 14 amino acids long. This clone was detected once. Sequencing was performed on PBMCs or T cells enriched from blood (not recorded which). The origin of this receptor is a man in his forties who had recovered from COVID-19. V gene TRBV21-1 combines with J gene TRBJ1-5; TRBD1, the D gene given by the table, was not confirmed from the DNA. TRBV21-1 is classified as a pseudogene. Here the CDR3 DNA reads TGTGCCAGCAGCAAATGGTTCCAGGGGAAGCCCCAGCATTTT. It specifies CASSKWFQGKPQHF.